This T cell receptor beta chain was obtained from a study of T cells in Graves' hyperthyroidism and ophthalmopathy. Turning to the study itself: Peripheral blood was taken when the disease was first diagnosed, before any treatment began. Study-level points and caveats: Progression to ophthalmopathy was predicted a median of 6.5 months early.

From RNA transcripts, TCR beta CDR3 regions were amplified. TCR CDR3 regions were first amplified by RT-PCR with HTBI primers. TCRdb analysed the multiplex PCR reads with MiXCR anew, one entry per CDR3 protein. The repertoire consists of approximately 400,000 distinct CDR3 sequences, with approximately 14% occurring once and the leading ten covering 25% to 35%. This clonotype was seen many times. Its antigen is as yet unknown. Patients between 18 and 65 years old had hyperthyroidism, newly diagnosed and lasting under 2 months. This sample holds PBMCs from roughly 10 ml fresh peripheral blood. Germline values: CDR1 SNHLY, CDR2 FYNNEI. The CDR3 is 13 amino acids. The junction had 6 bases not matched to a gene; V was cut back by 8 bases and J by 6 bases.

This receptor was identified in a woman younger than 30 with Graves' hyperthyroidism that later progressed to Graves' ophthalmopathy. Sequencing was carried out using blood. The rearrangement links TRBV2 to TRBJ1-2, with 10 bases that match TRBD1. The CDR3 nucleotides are TGTGCCAGCCCCTTGACAGGGGGCAATGGCTACACCTTC. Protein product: CASPLTGGNGYTF.